This T cell receptor (beta chain) appears in the sequencing data of a study of T cell responses to AZD1222 COVID-19 vaccine. Details on this clone: Its antigen is currently unknown.

Here immunoSEQ multiplex PCR was the method, and the copy in TCRdb shows in-frame clones only, minus some. The repertoire holds roughly 150,000 clones, with 85% to 95% as singletons. CDR1 and CDR2 from the germline V gene are LNHDA and SQIVND (reference sequence). CDR3 length: 15 residues. The V end was cut by 4 bases, the J end by 4 bases, with 14 bases between. Study outcomes and limitations: Two AZD1222 administrations were followed by greater Spike-specific TCR breadth and depth.

The chain carries TRBV19 and TRBJ1-5, with a weak D call TRBD1 (5 bases). The clonotype originates from an adult in good health. Sequencing used peripheral blood, obtained on day 0 of AZD1222 vaccination. CDR3 nucleotide sequence: TGTGCCAGTAGTACCCCCAGGGTGGGGAATCAGCCCCAGCATTTT. It codes for CASSTPRVGNQPQHF.